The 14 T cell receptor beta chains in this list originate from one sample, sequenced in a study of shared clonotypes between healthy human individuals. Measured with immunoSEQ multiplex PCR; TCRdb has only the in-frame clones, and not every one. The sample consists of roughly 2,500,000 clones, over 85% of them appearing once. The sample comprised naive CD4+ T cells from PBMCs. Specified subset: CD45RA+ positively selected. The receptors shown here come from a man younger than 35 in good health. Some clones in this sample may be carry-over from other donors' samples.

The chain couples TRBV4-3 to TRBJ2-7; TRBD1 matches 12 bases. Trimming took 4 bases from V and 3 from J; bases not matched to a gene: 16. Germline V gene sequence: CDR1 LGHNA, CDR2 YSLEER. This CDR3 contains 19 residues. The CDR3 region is CASSPFTSSGTGGFYEQYF. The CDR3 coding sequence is TGCGCCAGCAGCCCTTTTACCTCCTCCGGGACAGGGGGCTTCTACGAGCAGTACTTC.

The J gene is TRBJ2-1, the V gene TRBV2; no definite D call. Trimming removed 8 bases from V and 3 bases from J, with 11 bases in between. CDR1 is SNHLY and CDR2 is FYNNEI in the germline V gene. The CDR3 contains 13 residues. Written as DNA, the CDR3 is TGTGCCAGCGGGCAGGAATTCTACAATGAGCAGTTCTTC. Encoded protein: CASGQEFYNEQFF. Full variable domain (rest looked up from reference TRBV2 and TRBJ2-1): EPEVTQTPSHQVTQMGQEVILRCVPISNHLYFYWYRQILGQKVEFLVSFYNNEISEKSEIFDDQFSVERPDGSNFTLKIRSTKLEDSAMYFCASGQEFYNEQFFGPGTRLTVL.

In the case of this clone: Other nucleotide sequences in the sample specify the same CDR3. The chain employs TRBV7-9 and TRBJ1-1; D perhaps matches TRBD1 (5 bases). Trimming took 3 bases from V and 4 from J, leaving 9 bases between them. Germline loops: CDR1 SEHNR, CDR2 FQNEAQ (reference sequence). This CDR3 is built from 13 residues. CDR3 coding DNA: TGTGCCAGCAGCTTGGGGGATGGCACTGAAGCTTTCTTT. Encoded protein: CASSLGDGTEAFF.

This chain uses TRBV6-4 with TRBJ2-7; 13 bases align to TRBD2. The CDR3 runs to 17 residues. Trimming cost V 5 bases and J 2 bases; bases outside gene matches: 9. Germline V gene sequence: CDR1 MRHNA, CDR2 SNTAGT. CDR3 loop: CASSHTSGRAGTYEQYF. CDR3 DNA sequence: TGTGCCAGCAGTCATACTAGCGGGAGGGCCGGAACCTACGAGCAGTACTTC.

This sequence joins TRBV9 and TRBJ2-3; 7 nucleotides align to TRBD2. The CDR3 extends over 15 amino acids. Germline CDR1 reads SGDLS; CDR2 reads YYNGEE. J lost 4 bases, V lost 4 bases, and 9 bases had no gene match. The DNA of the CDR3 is TGTGCCAGCAGCTCAGCGGGAATCGGATCAGATACGCAGTATTTT. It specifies CASSSAGIGSDTQYF.

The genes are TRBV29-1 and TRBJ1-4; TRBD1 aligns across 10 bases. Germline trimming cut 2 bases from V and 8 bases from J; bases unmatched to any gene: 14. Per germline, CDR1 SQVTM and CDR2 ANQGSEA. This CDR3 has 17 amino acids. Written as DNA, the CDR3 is TGCAGCGTTGAAAATCCGGGACAGGGGTTTTTAGGGGAAAAACTGTTTTTT. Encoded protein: CSVENPGQGFLGEKLFF.

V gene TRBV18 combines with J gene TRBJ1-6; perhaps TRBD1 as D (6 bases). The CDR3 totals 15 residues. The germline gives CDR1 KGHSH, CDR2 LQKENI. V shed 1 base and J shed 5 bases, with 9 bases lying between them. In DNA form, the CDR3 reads TGTGCCAGCTCACCACGGGGGGCAGATAATTCACCCCTCCACTTT. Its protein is CASSPRGADNSPLHF.

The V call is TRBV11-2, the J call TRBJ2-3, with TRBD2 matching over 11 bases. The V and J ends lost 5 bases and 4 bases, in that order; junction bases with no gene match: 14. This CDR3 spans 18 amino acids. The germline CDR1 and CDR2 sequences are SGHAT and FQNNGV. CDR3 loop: CASSARPRTSGSPDTQYF. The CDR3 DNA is TGTGCCAGCAGCGCCCGGCCGCGAACTAGCGGGAGCCCAGATACGCAGTATTTT.

The CDR3 DNA reads TGTGCCAGCAGTGAAGGCTTCTTGCGAACAGATACGCAGTATTTT. It yields the protein CASSEGFLRTDTQYF. The chain combines TRBV6-4 with TRBJ2-3, with unresolved D. The germline CDR1 and CDR2 sequences are MRHNA and SNTAGT. This CDR3 has 15 residues. V lost 3 bases to trimming and J lost 3 bases, with 13 bases between them.

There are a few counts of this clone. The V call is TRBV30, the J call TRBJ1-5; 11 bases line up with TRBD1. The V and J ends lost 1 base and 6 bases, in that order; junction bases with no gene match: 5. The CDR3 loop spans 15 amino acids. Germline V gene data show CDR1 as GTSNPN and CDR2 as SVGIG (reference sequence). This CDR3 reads CAWSATGTGGQPQHF. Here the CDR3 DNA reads TGTGCCTGGAGTGCAACCGGGACAGGGGGTCAGCCCCAGCATTTT.

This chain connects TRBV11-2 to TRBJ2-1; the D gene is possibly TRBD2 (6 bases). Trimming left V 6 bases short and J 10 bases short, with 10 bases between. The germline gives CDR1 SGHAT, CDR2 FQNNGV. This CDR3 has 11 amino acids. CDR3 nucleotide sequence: TGTGCCAGCAGGGGGGGTATAGAGCAGTTCTTC. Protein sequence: CASRGGIEQFF.

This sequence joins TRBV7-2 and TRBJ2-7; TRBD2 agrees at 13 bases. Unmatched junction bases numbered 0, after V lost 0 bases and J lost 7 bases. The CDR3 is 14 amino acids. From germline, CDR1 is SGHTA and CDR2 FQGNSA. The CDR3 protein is CASSLAGLAGEQYF. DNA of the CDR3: TGTGCCAGCAGCTTAGCGGGACTAGCGGGAGAGCAGTACTTC.

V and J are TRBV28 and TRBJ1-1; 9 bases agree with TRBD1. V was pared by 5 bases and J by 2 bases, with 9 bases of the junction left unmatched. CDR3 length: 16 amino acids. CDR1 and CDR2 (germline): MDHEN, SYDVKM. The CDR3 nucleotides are TGTGCCAGCAGTCGAAACAGGGGGCCGCCTAACACTGAAGCTTTCTTT. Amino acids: CASSRNRGPPNTEAFF.

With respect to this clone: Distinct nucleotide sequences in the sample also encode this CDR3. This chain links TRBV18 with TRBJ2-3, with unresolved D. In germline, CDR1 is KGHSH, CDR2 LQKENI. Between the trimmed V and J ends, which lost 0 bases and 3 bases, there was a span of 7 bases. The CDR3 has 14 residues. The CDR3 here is CASSPPGLTDTQYF. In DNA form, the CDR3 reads TGTGCCAGCTCACCACCAGGGTTGACAGATACGCAGTATTTT.